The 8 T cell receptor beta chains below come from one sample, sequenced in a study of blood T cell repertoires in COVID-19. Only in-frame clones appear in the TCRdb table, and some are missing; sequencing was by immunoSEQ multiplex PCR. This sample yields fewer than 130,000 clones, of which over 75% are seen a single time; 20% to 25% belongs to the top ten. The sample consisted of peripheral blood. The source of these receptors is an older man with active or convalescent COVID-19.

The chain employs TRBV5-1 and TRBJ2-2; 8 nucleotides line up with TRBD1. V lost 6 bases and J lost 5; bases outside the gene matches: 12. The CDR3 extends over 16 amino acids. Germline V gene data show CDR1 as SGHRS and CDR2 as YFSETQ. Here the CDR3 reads CASKARTGPRTGELFF. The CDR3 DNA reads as TGCGCCAGCAAGGCGAGGACAGGGCCGCGGACCGGGGAGCTGTTTTTT.

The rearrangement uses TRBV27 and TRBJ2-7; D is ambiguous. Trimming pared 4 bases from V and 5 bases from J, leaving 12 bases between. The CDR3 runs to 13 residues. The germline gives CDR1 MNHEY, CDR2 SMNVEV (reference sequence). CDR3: CASSSWAVDEQYF. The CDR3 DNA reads TGTGCCAGCAGTTCCTGGGCAGTAGACGAGCAGTACTTC.

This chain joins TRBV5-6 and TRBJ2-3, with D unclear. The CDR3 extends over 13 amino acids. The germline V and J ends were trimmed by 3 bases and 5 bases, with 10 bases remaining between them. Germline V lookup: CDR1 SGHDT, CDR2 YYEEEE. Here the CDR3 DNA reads TGTGCCAGCAGCTCCCTATCTGGAGATACGCAGTATTTT. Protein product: CASSSLSGDTQYF.

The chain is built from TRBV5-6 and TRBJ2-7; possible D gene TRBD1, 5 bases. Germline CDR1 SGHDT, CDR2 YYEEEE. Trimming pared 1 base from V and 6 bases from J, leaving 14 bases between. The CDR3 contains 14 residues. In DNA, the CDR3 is TGTGCCAGCAGCTTGAGGGCTGGGGCGGCCGAGCAGTACTTC. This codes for CASSLRAGAAEQYF.

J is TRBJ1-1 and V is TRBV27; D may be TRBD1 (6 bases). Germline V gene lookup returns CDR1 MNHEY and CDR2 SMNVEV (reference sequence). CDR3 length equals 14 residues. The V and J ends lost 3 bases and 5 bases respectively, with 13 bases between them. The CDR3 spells CASSFRGRATEAFF. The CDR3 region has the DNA TGTGCCAGCAGTTTCAGGGGCAGGGCTACTGAAGCTTTCTTT.

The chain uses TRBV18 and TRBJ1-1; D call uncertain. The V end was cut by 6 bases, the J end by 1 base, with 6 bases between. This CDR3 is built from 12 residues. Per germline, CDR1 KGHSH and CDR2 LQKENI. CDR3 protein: CASSGGNTEAFF. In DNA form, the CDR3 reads TGTGCCAGCTCGGGAGGGAACACTGAAGCTTTCTTT.

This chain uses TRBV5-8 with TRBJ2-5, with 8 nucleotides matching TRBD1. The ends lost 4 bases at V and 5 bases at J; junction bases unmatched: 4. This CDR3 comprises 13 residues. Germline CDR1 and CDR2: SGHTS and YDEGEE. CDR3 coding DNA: TGTGCCAGCAGCAGGACAGGGAGGGAGACCCAGTACTTC. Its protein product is CASSRTGRETQYF.

The CDR3 sequence is CAIRDAQGGSYNEQFF. The CDR3 coding sequence is TGTGCCATCAGAGATGCACAGGGTGGGTCCTACAATGAGCAGTTCTTC. The chain links TRBV10-3 to TRBJ2-1, with TRBD1 as a possible D gene (6 bases). The CDR3 has 16 residues. Per germline, CDR1 ENHRY and CDR2 SYGVKD. V shed 6 bases and J shed 1 base, with 16 bases lying between them.